One TCR beta chain is described in this entry. This entry belongs to a study of OX40 agonist ivuxolimab in advanced cancers. Study at large: It was ivuxolimab, an agonistic anti-OX40 (CD134) antibody, that patients were treated with.

Individuals having autoimmune disease history or systemic immunosuppression were not enrolled. Only in-frame clones appear in the TCRdb table, and some are missing; sequencing was by immunoSEQ multiplex PCR. This repertoire shows 55,000 to 70,000 clones, roughly 82% found once; its top ten account for roughly a tenth. This CDR3 has 16 amino acids. Germline CDR1 is SGHTS and CDR2 is YDEGEE. J gave up 0 bases and V 4 bases, and 6 bases lay outside the gene matches. The genes are TRBV5-8 and TRBJ2-7, with 11 bases identical to TRBD2. The receptor was derived from an adult with an advanced solid tumor such as melanoma, head and neck, liver or kidney cancer. This specimen consisted of CD4+ or CD8+ T cells sorted from blood, obtained in a trial of the OX40 agonist ivuxolimab. The CDR3 sequence is CASSALLAGGSYEQYF. CDR3 coding DNA: TGTGCCAGCAGCGCACTTCTAGCGGGAGGCTCCTACGAGCAGTACTTC.